Sequencing of this T cell receptor beta chain was carried out in a study of CD8 T cells in cerebrospinal fluid in Alzheimer's disease. CSF cells were profiled by 10X single-cell V(D)J and 5' expression. With the 10x single-cell sequencing reads reprocessed, TCRdb shows one record per CDR3 protein and no DNA. The sample holds about 1,400 distinct CDR3 sequences. In germline, CDR1 is SGHRS, CDR2 YFSETQ. The CDR3 loop spans 14 amino acids. This clonotype is identified as large from frequency. Participants were all in good physical condition and free of acute infection. Live CSF cells were sorted with a live/dead marker for droplet-based sequencing.

The V call is TRBV5-1, the J call TRBJ1-5. The sequence was collected from a human donor with mild cognitive impairment. Sequencing input: cerebrospinal fluid. This CDR3 is CASSLGGDNQPQHF.